The 25 T cell receptor beta chains presented below share a single source sample, sequenced in a study of cytomegalovirus exposure and HLA in healthy donors. Use of 60 Vbeta and 13 Jbeta primers characterized the PCR. Data came from immunoSEQ multiplex PCR; TCRdb stores just in-frame clones and leaves some out. This table has about 37,000 clones, more than 80% appearing once. The sequenced material came from PBMCs. These receptor sequences come from a woman in her thirties or forties in good health and CMV-seronegative.

The V gene is TRBV4-2, the J gene TRBJ2-1, with D unclear. V was clipped by 3 bases and J by 1 base, with 16 bases between them. This CDR3 has 17 residues. Germline CDR1 is LGHNA and CDR2 is YNFKEQ. The CDR3 spells CASSQRLLGSSYNEQFF. In DNA form, the CDR3 reads TGTGCCAGCAGCCAGAGGTTGTTAGGCTCGTCCTACAATGAGCAGTTCTTC.

This chain connects TRBV7-6 to TRBJ1-6; 12 bases are a match to TRBD1. The J segment lost 7 bases and the V segment lost 5 bases, leaving 3 bases of the junction unmatched. The CDR3 consists of 15 residues. Germline values: CDR1 SGHVS, CDR2 FNYEAQ. The CDR3 DNA sequence: TGTGCCAGCAGCCGGGACAGGGGGCGGAATTCACCCCTCCACTTT. This gives the protein CASSRDRGRNSPLHF. The entire variable domain, with the rest obtained from reference TRBV7-6 and TRBJ1-6, is as follows: GAGVSQSPRYKVTKRGQDVALRCDPISGHVSLYWYRQALGQGPEFLTYFNYEAQQDKSGLPNDRFSAERPEGSISTLTIQRTEQRDSAMYRCASSRDRGRNSPLHFGNGTRLTVT.

The J gene is TRBJ2-1, the V gene TRBV4-1; TRBD1 might be the D (5 bases). CDR3 length: 13 residues. V was pared by 2 bases and J by 7 bases, with 9 bases between. Per the germline V gene, CDR1 is MGHRA and CDR2 is YSYEKL. CDR3 in amino acids: CASSQRGLNEQFF. For the CDR3, the DNA is TGCGCCAGCAGCCAAAGGGGTTTGAATGAGCAGTTCTTC.

V gene TRBV5-1 combines with J gene TRBJ2-3; 16 bases are a match to TRBD2. The CDR3 extends over 18 amino acids. J lost 2 bases, V lost 3 bases, and 6 bases had no gene match. Germline CDR1 SGHRS, CDR2 YFSETQ. The CDR3 nucleotides read TGCGCCAGCAGCTACGGGACTAGCGGGGGGGGTTACACAGATACGCAGTATTTT. Amino acid sequence: CASSYGTSGGGYTDTQYF.

This clone was seen a handful of times. J is TRBJ1-2 and V is TRBV9; D perhaps matches TRBD1 (6 bases). The CDR3 contains 16 residues. Per the germline V gene, CDR1 is SGDLS and CDR2 is YYNGEE. Trimming stripped 4 bases from V and 5 bases from J, with 21 bases between. This CDR3 is CASSPGGAGGLYGYTF. In DNA form, the CDR3 reads TGTGCCAGCAGCCCGGGGGGGGCCGGCGGCCTTTATGGCTACACCTTC.

The rearrangement links TRBV6-6 to TRBJ1-5; TRBD1 aligns across 7 bases. The CDR3 loop spans 14 amino acids. V shed 4 bases, J shed 4 bases, and the junction held 4 bases outside the gene matches. Per germline, CDR1 MNHNY and CDR2 SVGAGI (reference sequence). The CDR3 bases are TGTGCCAGCAGTTGGAGGGGGCCGAATCAGCCCCAGCATTTT. It is translated as CASSWRGPNQPQHF.

The chain joins TRBV27 to TRBJ2-7; 7 nucleotides match TRBD2. V was clipped by 5 bases and J by 2 bases; unmatched bases: 6. Per the germline V gene, CDR1 is MNHEY and CDR2 is SMNVEV (reference sequence). This CDR3 has 14 residues. CDR3 nucleotide sequence: TGTGCCAGCAGTGGACGCGGGGGTACCTACGAGCAGTACTTC. It specifies CASSGRGGTYEQYF.

This clone has a handful of counts. The gene calls are TRBV18 and TRBJ1-1; 7 bases align to TRBD1. The germline V gene encodes CDR1 KGHSH and CDR2 LQKENI. The CDR3 runs to 12 residues. V dropped 3 bases and J dropped 6; count of bases not matched to a gene: 1. This CDR3 is CASSPQGAEAFF. Here the CDR3 DNA reads TGTGCCAGCTCACCCCAGGGGGCTGAAGCTTTCTTT.

The chain links TRBV6-1 to TRBJ1-5; D remains ambiguous. The CDR3 loop spans 12 amino acids. V lost 3 bases, J lost 6 bases, and 6 bases lay in between. Germline CDR1 is MNHNS and CDR2 is SASEGT. CDR3 in DNA: TGTGCCAGCAGTGAGTGGAGTCAGCCCCAGCATTTT. Translating gives CASSEWSQPQHF.

Notes on this clone: The junction does not match germline at one end; this may be a read error. The chain is built from TRBV4-2 and TRBJ2-1; no firm D call. Germline assignment: CDR1 LGHNA and CDR2 YNFKEQ. The CDR3 runs to 14 residues. The DNA for the CDR3 is TGTACCAGCAGCCAAGAAGAATCGGACAATGAGCAGTTCTTC. It specifies CTSSQEESDNEQFF.

As for this clone: Additional DNA sequences in this sample encode the identical CDR3. The chain employs TRBV5-1 and TRBJ1-4; TRBD1 might be the D (5 bases). Trimming removed 0 bases at V and 5 bases at J, with 11 bases between. The CDR3 is 15 residues long. Germline CDR1 SGHRS, CDR2 YFSETQ. The CDR3 nucleotides are TGCGCCAGCAGCTTGGTACCCGGGGGGAATGAAAAACTGTTTTTT. It yields the protein CASSLVPGGNEKLFF.

The J gene is TRBJ1-3, the V gene TRBV19; the match to TRBD1 covers 7 bases. V was pared by 3 bases and J by 6 bases, with 8 bases of the junction left unmatched. The CDR3 is 15 amino acids. The germline CDR1 and CDR2 sequences are LNHDA and SQIVND (reference sequence). CDR3 sequence: CASSIGTVGENTIYF. CDR3 nucleotide sequence: TGTGCCAGTAGTATCGGGACAGTGGGGGAAAACACCATATATTTT.

The rearrangement joins TRBV7-2 to TRBJ1-6; D is unclear. This CDR3 is built from 13 residues. Deletions cut 2 bases from V and 10 bases from J, with 9 bases between. Per germline, CDR1 SGHTA and CDR2 FQGNSA. Written as DNA, the CDR3 is TGTGCCAGCAGCTTAATGGGGAGATCACCCCTCCACTTT. Its translation: CASSLMGRSPLHF.

The V gene is TRBV2, the J gene TRBJ1-2, with 11 bases aligning to TRBD1. V lost 5 bases, J lost 0 bases, and 5 bases stayed unmatched. CDR3 length: 16 amino acids. Germline lookup yields CDR1 SNHLY and CDR2 FYNNEI. Here the CDR3 reads CASSYGTGGPNYGYTF. The CDR3, as DNA: TGTGCCAGCAGTTACGGGACAGGGGGACCTAACTATGGCTACACCTTC.

This rearrangement joins TRBV11-2 to TRBJ1-1; TRBD1 might be the D (6 bases). The V and J ends lost 5 bases and 8 bases respectively, with 24 bases between them. The CDR3 runs 16 residues. Germline CDR1 reads SGHAT; CDR2 reads FQNNGV. The DNA of the CDR3 is TGTGCCAGCAGCCCCCTCGACAGGTGGAATCCGGAGGAAGCTTTCTTT. It translates to CASSPLDRWNPEEAFF.

This chain connects TRBV19 to TRBJ1-1, with D unresolved. V shed 4 bases and J shed 3 bases, with 9 bases lying between them. In germline, CDR1 is LNHDA, CDR2 SQIVND (reference sequence). The CDR3 is 13 amino acids. CDR3 in DNA: TGTGCCAGTAGTACCCGACGGGACACTGAAGCTTTCTTT. Protein: CASSTRRDTEAFF.

The chain employs TRBV7-8 and TRBJ2-6; D might be TRBD2 (7 bases). Germline V gives CDR1 SGHVS, CDR2 FQNEAQ. The length of the CDR3 is 17 residues. V was cut by 5 bases and J by 3 bases, with 17 bases left in between. The CDR3 region is CASSPEGGSFGANVLTF. The CDR3 DNA sequence: TGTGCCAGCAGCCCGGAGGGGGGGAGCTTTGGGGCCAACGTCCTGACTTTC.

The CDR3 region has the DNA TGTGCCAGCAGCCGAGGCGTGAGCTACGAGCAGTACTTC. It codes for CASSRGVSYEQYF. The V and J genes are TRBV6-5 and TRBJ2-7; D gene uncertain. The germline gives CDR1 MNHEY, CDR2 SVGAGI. Trimming took off 6 bases at V and 3 bases at J, with 12 bases between the two ends. The CDR3 runs to 13 residues.

The V call is TRBV9, the J call TRBJ1-1, with a tentative D call TRBD1 (6 bases). The germline gives CDR1 SGDLS, CDR2 YYNGEE. Trimming took 4 bases from V and 1 from J, leaving 17 bases between them. This CDR3 is built from 16 residues. The CDR3 bases are TGTGCCAGCAGCCCCAGGGGCGACGGTGAGAACACTGAAGCTTTCTTT. It encodes CASSPRGDGENTEAFF. The whole variable domain, remainder taken from reference TRBV9 and TRBJ1-1, is DSGVTQTPKHLITATGQRVTLRCSPRSGDLSVYWYQQSLDQGLQFLIQYYNGEERAKGNILERFSAQQFPDLHSELNLSSLELGDSALYFCASSPRGDGENTEAFFGQGTRLTVV.

The chain recombines TRBV20-1 with TRBJ1-2; D possibly corresponds to TRBD1 (6 bases). This CDR3 contains 11 residues. Germline V gives CDR1 DFQATT, CDR2 SNEGSKA (reference sequence). V was pared by 7 bases and J by 4 bases, with 10 bases between. CDR3 in DNA: TGCAGTGTTTCGGACAGCTATGGCTACACCTTC. It encodes CSVSDSYGYTF.

The chain employs TRBV6-1 and TRBJ1-5, with TRBD1 matching 10 bases. Trimming took 7 bases from V and 6 from J; bases not matched to a gene: 9. CDR3 size: 15 residues. CDR1 and CDR2 from the germline V gene are MNHNS and SASEGT. The CDR3 is CASTLDRGRFQPQHF. CDR3 in DNA: TGTGCCAGCACCTTAGACAGGGGGCGCTTTCAGCCCCAGCATTTT.

The chain carries TRBV9 and TRBJ1-5, with 7 bases fitting TRBD1. J gave up 1 base and V 3 bases, and 4 bases lay outside the gene matches. Germline CDR1 reads SGDLS; CDR2 reads YYNGEE. The CDR3 consists of 15 residues. The CDR3 DNA is TGTGCCAGCAGCGCGGGACAGTTGAGCAATCAGCCCCAGCATTTT. As protein: CASSAGQLSNQPQHF.

The chain recombines TRBV7-2 with TRBJ1-6; no clear D gene. CDR3 length: 15 residues. Trimming pared 2 bases from V and 7 bases from J, leaving 12 bases between. Germline values: CDR1 SGHTA, CDR2 FQGNSA. The CDR3 DNA reads as TGTGCCAGCAGCTTATTTGAGGGAGGGAATTCACCCCTCCACTTT. Protein product: CASSLFEGGNSPLHF.

Comments on this clone: Within the sample, other DNA sequences also encode this same CDR3. The rearrangement links TRBV5-4 to TRBJ1-6; D not resolved. Deletions cut 0 bases from V and 5 bases from J, with 6 bases between. Germline lookup yields CDR1 SGHNT and CDR2 YYREEE (reference sequence). This CDR3 contains 14 residues. The chain's CDR3 is CASSLGLDNSPLHF. The CDR3 coding sequence is TGTGCCAGCAGCTTGGGACTTGATAATTCACCCCTCCACTTT. The complete variable domain, with remaining parts taken from reference TRBV5-4 and TRBJ1-6, reads ETGVTQSPTHLIKTRGQQVTLRCSSQSGHNTVSWYQQALGQGPQFIFQYYREEENGRGNFPPRFSGLQFPNYSSELNVNALELDDSALYLCASSLGLDNSPLHFGNGTRLTVT.

The V gene is TRBV28, the J gene TRBJ1-2, with D possibly matching TRBD1 (6 bases). Germline V CDR1 and CDR2: MDHEN, SYDVKM. The CDR3 is 14 amino acids. V shed 7 bases and J shed 4 bases, with 16 bases lying between them. This chain's CDR3 is CASNQGWDFYGYTF. CDR3 in DNA: TGTGCCAGCAACCAGGGGTGGGATTTCTATGGCTACACCTTC.